Sequencing of this TCR beta chain was carried out in a study of shared T cell receptors in the human thymus. Germline V gives CDR1 DFQATT, CDR2 SNEGSKA (reference sequence). V was clipped by 2 bases and J by 7 bases, with 9 bases between them. CDR3 length: 11 residues. Profiled with immunoSEQ multiplex PCR; TCRdb holds only in-frame clones, not every one. The top ten hold around 0.012% of the sample, which has roughly 550,000 clones, 70% to 80% seen once. A further study also used this sample, focusing on human thymus T cells. As that study records: Samples came from healthy Finnish infants during open corrective cardiac surgery. The study used thymus tissue resected during corrective heart surgery. Repertoires sampled from thymus and blood appeared biased in V and J gene usage. The related literature has documented a marked overlap of thymic repertoires among unrelated individuals.

The rearrangement joins TRBV20-1 to TRBJ2-7; weak D call: TRBD1 (5 bases). The sample was thymocytes. This receptor was identified in a boy in the first two years of life with a congenital heart defect. The CDR3 protein is CSARFRGEQYF. The CDR3 DNA follows: TGCAGTGCTAGATTTAGGGGAGAGCAGTACTTC.